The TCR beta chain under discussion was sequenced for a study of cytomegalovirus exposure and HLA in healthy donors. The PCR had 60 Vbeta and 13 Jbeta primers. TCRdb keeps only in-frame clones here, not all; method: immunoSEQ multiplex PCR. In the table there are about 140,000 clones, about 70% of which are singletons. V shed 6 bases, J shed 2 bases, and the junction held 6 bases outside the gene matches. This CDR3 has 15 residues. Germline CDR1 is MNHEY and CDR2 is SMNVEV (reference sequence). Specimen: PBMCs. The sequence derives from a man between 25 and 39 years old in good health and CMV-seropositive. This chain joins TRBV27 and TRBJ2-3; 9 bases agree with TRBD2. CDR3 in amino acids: CASSQREAYTDTQYF. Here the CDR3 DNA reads TGTGCCAGCAGCCAGCGGGAGGCATACACAGATACGCAGTATTTT.